The rows below give T cell receptor beta chains drawn from one sample of a study of PD-L1 blockade in urothelial cancer. Clones were read by immunoSEQ multiplex PCR, and TCRdb kept only the in-frame ones, dropping some. The sample shows more than 70,000 clones, about 88% of them seen only once. The input for sequencing was PBMCs, taken around atezolizumab (anti-PD-L1) treatment. The receptors here all came from a man between 60 and 75 years old with urothelial cancer. Each CDR3 is given with its conserved first and last residue. A D gene is named only where the DNA matches it firmly.

v_call	d_call	j_call	cdr3_aa	cdr3_nt
TRBV7-6	TRBD2	TRBJ2-2	CASSLDGGRGNTGELFF	TGTGCCAGCAGCTTAGACGGCGGGAGGGGGAACACCGGGGAGCTGTTTTTT
TRBV28	NA	TRBJ2-5	CASSSPGETQYF	TGTGCCAGCAGTTCCCCCGGGGAGACCCAGTACTTC
TRBV19	NA	TRBJ1-1	CASSMGRTLNTEAFF	TGTGCCAGTAGTATGGGGCGGACCCTGAACACTGAAGCTTTCTTT
TRBV19	TRBD1	TRBJ2-5	CASSTGQGGEETQYF	TGTGCCAGTAGTACCGGACAGGGAGGAGAGGAGACCCAGTACTTC
TRBV7-6	NA	TRBJ2-3	CASSLEAPPGPDTQYF	TGTGCCAGCAGCTTAGAAGCCCCGCCAGGCCCAGATACGCAGTATTTT
TRBV27	TRBD1	TRBJ2-3	CASNTGTGTDTQYF	TGTGCCAGCAATACCGGGACAGGGACAGATACGCAGTATTTT
TRBV29-1	TRBD1	TRBJ2-3	CSVAGTGSTDTQYF	TGCAGCGTAGCCGGGACAGGCAGCACAGATACGCAGTATTTT
TRBV6-5	NA	TRBJ2-5	CASSYGQPLATQYF	TGTGCCAGCAGTTATGGACAGCCCTTAGCGACCCAGTACTTC
TRBV4-3	TRBD2	TRBJ2-5	CASSQVLAGSKETQYF	TGCGCCAGCAGCCAAGTCCTAGCGGGATCGAAAGAGACCCAGTACTTC
TRBV27	TRBD1	TRBJ1-1	CASNTGTGRVSTEAFF	TGTGCCAGCAATACCGGGACAGGGAGGGTAAGCACTGAAGCTTTCTTT
TRBV5-1	TRBD2	TRBJ2-3	CASSLGASGMGDTQYF	TGCGCCAGCAGCTTGGGAGCTAGCGGGATGGGAGATACGCAGTATTTT
TRBV6-5	TRBD1	TRBJ1-2	CASSLSGQVAYGYTF	TGTGCCAGCAGTTTATCGGGACAGGTTGCCTATGGCTACACCTTC
TRBV19	NA	TRBJ1-5	CASSIAHLGLGKGSNQPQHF	TGTGCCAGTAGTATAGCCCATCTAGGCCTCGGGAAGGGCAGCAATCAGCCCCAGCATTTT
TRBV27	NA	TRBJ2-5	CAAAGGGAGEETQYF	TGTGCCGCAGCAGGGGGAGGAGCGGGGGAAGAGACCCAGTACTTC
TRBV10-3	NA	TRBJ2-1	CAISELLRDEQFF	TGTGCCATCAGTGAGCTCTTGCGGGATGAGCAGTTCTTC
TRBV11-3	TRBD2	TRBJ2-1	CASSFTSGRAKMNEQFF	TGTGCCAGCAGCTTCACTAGCGGGAGGGCCAAGATGAATGAGCAGTTCTTC
TRBV9	NA	TRBJ2-7	CASSVGGSRVPYEQYF	TGTGCCAGCAGCGTAGGGGGAAGCAGGGTGCCCTACGAGCAGTACTTC
TRBV7-2	NA	TRBJ1-1	CASSQGLSNTEAFF	TGTGCCAGCAGCCAGGGACTGTCGAACACTGAAGCTTTCTTT
TRBV9	TRBD2	TRBJ2-1	CASSVGGLAGVNEQFF	TGTGCCAGCAGCGTAGGTGGACTAGCGGGAGTAAATGAGCAGTTCTTC
TRBV28	TRBD2	TRBJ2-7	CASSAVGTSAYEQYF	TGTGCCAGCAGTGCAGTCGGGACTAGCGCTTACGAGCAGTACTTC
TRBV27	NA	TRBJ1-1	CASSWQGQNTEAFF	TGTGCCAGCAGTTGGCAGGGACAGAACACTGAAGCTTTCTTT